Listed here are 2 T cell receptor beta chains from one sample, sequenced in a study of early T cells in non-severe SARS-CoV-2 infection. From the 5' RACE reads, TCRdb called clonotypes with MiXCR, one entry per CDR3 protein. The repertoire has roughly 61,000 distinct CDR3 sequences, 8% to 10% of them found once; the top ten carry 8.5% to 9%. Sequenced input: whole blood. The receptors were sampled from an adult who was a healthcare worker with PCR-confirmed SARS-CoV-2 infection or an uninfected control (not recorded which).

V and J are TRBV12-5 and TRBJ1-5; 8 bases map to TRBD1. J was trimmed by 5 bases and V by 2 bases; bases with no gene match: 5. The V gene's germline CDR1 is LGHNT and CDR2 FRNRAP. The CDR3 consists of 15 residues. The CDR3 loop reads CASGLTQGAYQPQHF. For the CDR3, the DNA is TGTGCTAGTGGTTTGACCCAGGGGGCTTATCAGCCCCAGCATTTT.

The V and J genes are TRBV6-4 and TRBJ2-2; D uncertain. Trimming pared 4 bases from V and 6 bases from J, leaving 12 bases between. Per the germline V gene, CDR1 is MRHNA and CDR2 is SNTAGT. This CDR3 is 14 amino acids long. CDR3 nucleotides: TGTGCCAGCAGTGCTCTCGACGGCGCCGGGGAGCTGTTTTTT. Encoded protein: CASSALDGAGELFF.